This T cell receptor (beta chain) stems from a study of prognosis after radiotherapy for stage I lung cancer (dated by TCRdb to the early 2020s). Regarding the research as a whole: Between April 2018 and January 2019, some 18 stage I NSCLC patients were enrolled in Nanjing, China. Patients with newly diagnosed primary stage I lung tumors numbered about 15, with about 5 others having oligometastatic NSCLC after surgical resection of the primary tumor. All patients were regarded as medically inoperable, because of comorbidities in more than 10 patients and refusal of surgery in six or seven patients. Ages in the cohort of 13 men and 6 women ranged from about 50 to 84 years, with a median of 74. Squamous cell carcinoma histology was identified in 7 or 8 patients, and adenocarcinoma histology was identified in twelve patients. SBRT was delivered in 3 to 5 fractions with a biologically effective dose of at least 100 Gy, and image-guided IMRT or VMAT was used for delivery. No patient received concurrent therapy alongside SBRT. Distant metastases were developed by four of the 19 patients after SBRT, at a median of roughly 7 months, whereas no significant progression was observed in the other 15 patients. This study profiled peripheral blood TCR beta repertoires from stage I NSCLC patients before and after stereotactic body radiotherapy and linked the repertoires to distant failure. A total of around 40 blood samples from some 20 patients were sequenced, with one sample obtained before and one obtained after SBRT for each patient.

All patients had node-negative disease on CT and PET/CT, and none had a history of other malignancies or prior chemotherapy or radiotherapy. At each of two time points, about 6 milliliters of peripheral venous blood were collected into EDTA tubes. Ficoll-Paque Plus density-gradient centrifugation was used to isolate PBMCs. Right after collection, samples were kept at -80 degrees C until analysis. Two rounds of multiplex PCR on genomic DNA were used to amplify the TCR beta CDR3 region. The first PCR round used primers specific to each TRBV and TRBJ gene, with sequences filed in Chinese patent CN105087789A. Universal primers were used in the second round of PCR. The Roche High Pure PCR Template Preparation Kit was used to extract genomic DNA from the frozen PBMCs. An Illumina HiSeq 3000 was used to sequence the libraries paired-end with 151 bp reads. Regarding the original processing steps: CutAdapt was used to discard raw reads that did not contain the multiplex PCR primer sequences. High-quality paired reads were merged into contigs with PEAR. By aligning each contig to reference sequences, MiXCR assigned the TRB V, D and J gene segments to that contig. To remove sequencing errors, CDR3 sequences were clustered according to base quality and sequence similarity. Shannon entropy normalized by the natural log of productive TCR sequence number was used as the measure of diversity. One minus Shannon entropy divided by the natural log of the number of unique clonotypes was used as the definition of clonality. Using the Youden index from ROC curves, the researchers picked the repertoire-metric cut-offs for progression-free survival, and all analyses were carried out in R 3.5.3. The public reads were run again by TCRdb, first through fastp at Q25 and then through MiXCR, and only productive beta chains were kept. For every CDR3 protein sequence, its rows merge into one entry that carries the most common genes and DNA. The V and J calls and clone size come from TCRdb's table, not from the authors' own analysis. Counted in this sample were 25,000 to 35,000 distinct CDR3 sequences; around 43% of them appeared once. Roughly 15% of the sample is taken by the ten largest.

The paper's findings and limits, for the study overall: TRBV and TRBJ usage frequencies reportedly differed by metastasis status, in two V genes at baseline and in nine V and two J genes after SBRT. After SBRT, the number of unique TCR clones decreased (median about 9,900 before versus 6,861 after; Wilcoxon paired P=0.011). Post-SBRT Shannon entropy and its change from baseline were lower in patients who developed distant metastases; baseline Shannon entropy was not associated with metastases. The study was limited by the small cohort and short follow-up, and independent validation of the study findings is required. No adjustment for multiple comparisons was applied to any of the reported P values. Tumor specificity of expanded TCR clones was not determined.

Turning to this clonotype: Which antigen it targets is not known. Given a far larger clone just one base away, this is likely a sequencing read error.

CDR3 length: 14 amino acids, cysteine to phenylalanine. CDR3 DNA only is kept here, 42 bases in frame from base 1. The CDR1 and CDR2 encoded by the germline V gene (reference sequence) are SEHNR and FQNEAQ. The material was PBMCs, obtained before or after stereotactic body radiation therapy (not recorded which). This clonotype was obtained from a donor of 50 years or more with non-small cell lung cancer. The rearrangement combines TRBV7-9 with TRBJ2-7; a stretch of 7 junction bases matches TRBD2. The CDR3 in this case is CASRQSGNPREKYF. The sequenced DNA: TGTGCCAGCAGACAGAGCGGGAACCCTCGCGAGAAGTACTTC.